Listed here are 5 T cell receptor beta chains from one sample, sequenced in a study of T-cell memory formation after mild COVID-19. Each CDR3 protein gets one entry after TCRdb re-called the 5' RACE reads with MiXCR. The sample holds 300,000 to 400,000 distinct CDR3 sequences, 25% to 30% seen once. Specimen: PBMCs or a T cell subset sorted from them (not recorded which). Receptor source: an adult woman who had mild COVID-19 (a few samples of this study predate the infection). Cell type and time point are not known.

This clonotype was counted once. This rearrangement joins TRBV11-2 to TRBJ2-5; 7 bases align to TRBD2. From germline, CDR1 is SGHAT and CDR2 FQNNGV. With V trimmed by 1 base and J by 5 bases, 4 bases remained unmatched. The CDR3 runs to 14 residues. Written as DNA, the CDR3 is TGTGCCAGCAGCTTAGTTACTAGCGCGGAGACCCAGTACTTC. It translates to CASSLVTSAETQYF.

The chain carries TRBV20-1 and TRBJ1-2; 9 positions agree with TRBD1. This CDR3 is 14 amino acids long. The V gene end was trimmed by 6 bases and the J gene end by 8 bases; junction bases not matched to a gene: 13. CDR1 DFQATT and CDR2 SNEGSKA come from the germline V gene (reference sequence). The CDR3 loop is CSAIWTGEGRGYTF. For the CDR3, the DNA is TGCAGTGCGATCTGGACAGGGGAGGGGAGGGGCTACACCTTC.

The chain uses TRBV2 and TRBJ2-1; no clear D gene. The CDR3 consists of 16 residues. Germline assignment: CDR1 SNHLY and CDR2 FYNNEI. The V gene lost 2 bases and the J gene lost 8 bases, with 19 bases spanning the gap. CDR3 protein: CASSEHGLPPSDEQFF. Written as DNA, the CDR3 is TGTGCCAGCAGTGAACATGGTCTCCCCCCCTCGGATGAGCAGTTCTTC.

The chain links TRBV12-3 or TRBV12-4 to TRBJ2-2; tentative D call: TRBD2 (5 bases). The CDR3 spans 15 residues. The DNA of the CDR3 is TGTGCACGGAGCCTGCCGGGCCGAGGGACCGGGGAGCTGTTTTTT. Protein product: CARSLPGRGTGELFF.

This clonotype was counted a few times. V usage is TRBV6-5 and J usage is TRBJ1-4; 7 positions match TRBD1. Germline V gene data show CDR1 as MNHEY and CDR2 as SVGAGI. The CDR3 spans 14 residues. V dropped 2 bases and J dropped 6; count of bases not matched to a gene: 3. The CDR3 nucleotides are TGTGCCAGCAGTTACGAGGGGGCGGATGAAAAACTGTTTTTT. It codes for CASSYEGADEKLFF.